Each of the 12 T cell receptor beta chains below was sequenced from the same sample in a study of beta chain features in type 1 diabetes. Study-wide results and limits: Type 1 diabetes patients showed a moderate but significant shortening of TCRB CDR3s in all four CD4+ subsets.

These TCRs' antigens remain unknown. Isolated RNA was reverse transcribed in full, so expressed TCRB transcripts were sequenced. TCRdb's table, derived via immunoSEQ multiplex PCR, lists solely in-frame clones and lacks some. The sample shows roughly 300,000 clones, approximately 9.9% of them seen only once. Sequencing input: central memory CD4+ T cells from blood. These receptors all stem from a man aged 25 to 40 with type 1 diabetes.

The V call is TRBV27, the J call TRBJ2-7, with a possible D match to TRBD2 (6 bases). V lost 3 bases and J lost 3, with 24 bases in between. The CDR3 covers 18 residues. Looked up from germline, CDR1 is MNHEY and CDR2 is SMNVEV (reference sequence). CDR3 protein: CASSFSLSRDGTFYEQYF. DNA for the CDR3: TGTGCCAGCAGTTTTTCTCTATCCCGGGACGGGACTTTCTACGAGCAGTACTTC.

V usage is TRBV5-1 and J usage is TRBJ2-4, with D possibly matching TRBD1 (5 bases). The CDR3 consists of 15 residues. V dropped 1 base and J dropped 8 bases, with 16 bases sitting between them. CDR1 is SGHRS, CDR2 YFSETQ, per germline. Here the CDR3 DNA reads TGCGCCAGCAGCTTGTCCTGGGGCCTAACCTACATTCAGTACTTC. It specifies CASSLSWGLTYIQYF.

The J gene is TRBJ1-2, the V gene TRBV5-1, with D possibly TRBD1 on 6 matching bases. Deletions cut 7 bases from V and 3 bases from J, with 16 bases between. The CDR3 runs to 14 residues. Germline lookup yields CDR1 SGHRS and CDR2 YFSETQ. The CDR3 region is CASRKRQDHYGYTF. CDR3 DNA sequence: TGCGCCAGCCGGAAAAGACAGGACCACTATGGCTACACCTTC.

In its sample, this clone was seen many times. V gene TRBV2 combines with J gene TRBJ2-1, with D possibly being TRBD2 (5 bases). Germline V lookup: CDR1 SNHLY, CDR2 FYNNEI. The CDR3 is 13 residues long. The V end was cut by 11 bases, the J end by 5 bases, with 16 bases between. This chain's CDR3 is CAARESVDNEQFF. In DNA, the CDR3 is TGTGCCGCCCGGGAATCGGTCGACAATGAGCAGTTCTTC.

The rearrangement links TRBV9 to TRBJ2-5; 7 nucleotides match TRBD2. The CDR3 totals 14 residues. The germline CDR1 and CDR2 sequences are SGDLS and YYNGEE. V dropped 2 bases and J dropped 4; count of bases not matched to a gene: 5. Here the CDR3 reads CASSVDRGGETQYF. DNA for the CDR3: TGTGCCAGCAGCGTGGACCGCGGGGGAGAGACCCAGTACTTC.

The chain carries TRBV30 and TRBJ2-5, with D perhaps matching TRBD1 (5 bases). The end of the DNA fits TRBJ2-7 better, so the J call may be wrong. Per germline, CDR1 GTSNPN and CDR2 SVGIG (reference sequence). CDR3 length: 15 residues. For the CDR3, the DNA is TGTGCCTGGAGTGACCCAGGGCTGTCCTCCTACGAGCAGTACTTC. Its translation is CAWSDPGLSSYEQYF.

This clone was recorded a few times. The chain is built from TRBV5-1 and TRBJ1-2; no firm D call. Germline V gene lookup returns CDR1 SGHRS and CDR2 YFSETQ. The CDR3 contains 14 residues. Trimming removed 4 bases from V and 8 bases from J, with 18 bases in between. The CDR3 bases are TGCGCCAGCAGCGGGTCCAATGGTTCTGGCGGCTACACCTTC. Translation: CASSGSNGSGGYTF.

The J gene is TRBJ2-5, the V gene TRBV9; D call uncertain. Germline V gives CDR1 SGDLS, CDR2 YYNGEE. V was clipped by 0 bases and J by 5 bases, with 8 bases between them. This CDR3 contains 13 residues. The CDR3: CASSVGRTETQYF. The CDR3 nucleotides are TGTGCCAGCAGCGTAGGCAGAACGGAGACCCAGTACTTC.

A few counts support this clone. The chain uses TRBV27 and TRBJ1-5; D is unclear. Per the germline V gene, CDR1 is MNHEY and CDR2 is SMNVEV (reference sequence). Trimming cost V 3 bases and J 3 bases, with 9 bases left between them. CDR3 length equals 14 residues. CDR3 sequence: CASSFGRYNQPQHF. The DNA of the CDR3 is TGTGCCAGCAGTTTTGGGCGCTACAATCAGCCCCAGCATTTT.

The V and J genes are TRBV10-3 and TRBJ1-5, with D uncertain. Germline V gene lookup returns CDR1 ENHRY and CDR2 SYGVKD. The CDR3 is 14 amino acids. Trimming pared 1 base from V and 4 bases from J, leaving 8 bases between. CDR3 nucleotide sequence: TGTGCCATCAGTGAGTTCCAGAATAATCAGCCCCAGCATTTT. It translates to CAISEFQNNQPQHF.

This clone was seen only a few times. This chain uses TRBV15 with TRBJ2-5; 7 bases are shared with TRBD1. After removal of 1 base from V and 2 bases from J, the junction contained 13 bases not matched to a gene. The germline V gene encodes CDR1 LNHNV and CDR2 YYDKDF (reference sequence). The CDR3 sequence is 18 residues long. The CDR3 region has the DNA TGTGCCACCAGCAGAGTTTTTTCGCGGTCAGGGGGACAAGAGACCCAGTACTTC. Encoded protein: CATSRVFSRSGGQETQYF.

This clone was recorded a few times. The sample has other DNA sequences that encode this CDR3 too. This sequence joins TRBV9 and TRBJ2-7, with TRBD2 matching over 11 bases. V dropped 2 bases and J dropped 2; count of bases not matched to a gene: 6. The germline gives CDR1 SGDLS, CDR2 YYNGEE. This CDR3 spans 16 amino acids. The CDR3 DNA follows: TGTGCCAGCAGCGTTAGCGGGGGGGCCTTAGCCTACGAGCAGTACTTC. Residues: CASSVSGGALAYEQYF.